This TCR beta chain derives from a study of regulatory T cells in long-lasting Graves disease (dated by TCRdb to the early 2020s). Background on the whole study: Patients with newly diagnosed Graves' disease had been on antithyroid drugs for under 3 months. Patients with persistent Graves' disease were compared with patients with newly diagnosed Graves' disease using TCR sequencing and RNA sequencing of peripheral blood. The study was conducted in China and was registered as a clinical trial. A total of about 33 samples underwent TCR sequencing, from around 13 patients with persistent Graves' disease and 20 patients with newly diagnosed Graves' disease.

Broad study findings and their caveats: The small sample size was acknowledged by the authors as a limitation that may reduce accuracy. Peripheral blood alone was examined, since thyroid tissue, which constituted the primary lesion, could not be accessed. Persistent disease showed preferential use of TRBV28, TRBJ1-2 and TRBJ2-5, whereas newly diagnosed disease favored TRBV20-1 and TRBJ2-1. Only the TCR beta chain was sequenced and analyzed. Persistent patients shared more public clonotypes among themselves (approximately 2,500) than newly diagnosed patients did (about 900). Lower TCR Shannon entropy and fewer highly expanded clones were observed in persistent Graves' disease patients than in newly diagnosed patients, which suggested clonal expansion.

Library construction relied on multiplex PCR. This sample was sequenced with an Illumina HiSeq 4000. iRepertoire HTBI primers and Arm-PCR amplification of CDR3 regions were used to construct TCR beta libraries. PCR products were gel purified before sequencing. The paper's processing steps were these. Across samples, 55 to 80 TRBV and roughly 13 TRBJ segments were identified and used for gene usage analysis of CDR3 amino acid clonotypes. Filtered high-quality paired reads were merged into contigs using COPE and FqMerger. BLAST was used to align contigs to IMGT TRBV, TRBD and TRBJ reference genes, with CDR3 defined following IMGT. Any clonotype with a frequency above 0.1% was counted as a highly expanded clone. Shannon entropy served as the measure of repertoire diversity, while the Gini coefficient captured V-J evenness. Clonotypes shared by more than one individual were considered public. TCRdb's own reprocessing of the public reads used fastp at Q25 and MiXCR and kept productive beta chains. CDR3 protein sequences are deduplicated, and each keeps its most common genes and DNA. The authors' filters were not applied to this entry. Present in this sample are about 310,000 distinct CDR3 sequences, 15% to 20% of which were seen just once. 38% of the sample is held by the ten biggest clonotypes.

CDR1 and CDR2, per the germline V gene, are SGHTA and FQGNSA. The CDR3 holds 15 amino acids from the cysteine to the phenylalanine. Left in the record is the CDR3 DNA by itself, 45 bases read in frame from the first base. The junction carries 10 bases between V and J, which are trimmed by 1 base and 4 bases respectively. This specimen's time point label, per the study, means: newly diagnosed GD, antithyroid drugs for less than 3 months. RNA was extracted from PBMCs in TRIzol for both TCR sequencing and RNA sequencing. The diagnosis of Graves' disease was made according to American Thyroid Association guidelines. Patients for the study were recruited at an endocrinology department in Xi'an, China. From each patient, about 9.7 milliliters of peripheral blood was collected into an EDTA anticoagulant tube. Ficoll Paque Plus density gradient separation was used to isolate PBMCs, and no additional T cell sorting was done. An Agilent 2100 Bioanalyzer and agarose gel were used to assess RNA quality, and a NanoDrop 2000 was used to measure RNA concentration.

Ten or more counts support this clonotype. This clone's antigen is unknown. One base away there is no much larger clone; base qualities are not given. Here the chain combines TRBV7-2 and TRBJ2-2; TRBD1 could be the D gene, as 5 bases match. The sample consisted of peripheral blood mononuclear cells (PBMCs), taken at new diagnosis, from a patient treated with antithyroid drugs. The sequence derives from a female donor with Graves disease. Here the CDR3 is given as CASSLGVRGTGELFF. At the DNA level, the sequence is TGTGCCAGCAGCTTAGGGGTTAGGGGCACCGGGGAGCTGTTTTTT.